This entry lists 27 T cell receptor beta chains sequenced from one sample in a study of metastatic and nonmetastatic thyroid tumors. TCRdb re-clonotyped the PCR reads through MiXCR. The table shows around 59,000 clones, with 15% to 20% occurring only once. Thyroid surgery took place with no prior treatment in any patient. Sample: blood. These receptors were collected from a male donor with papillary thyroid cancer or a benign thyroid nodule (not recorded which). Some clones in this sample may be carry-over from other donors' samples.

This clone was counted at least ten times. The rearrangement links TRBV29-1 to TRBJ1-2, with a tentative D call TRBD1 (5 bases). CDR3 length: 17 amino acids. Between the trimmed V and J ends, which lost 5 bases and 0 bases, there was a span of 22 bases. CDR1 and CDR2 (germline): SQVTM, ANQGSEA. CDR3 DNA: TGCAGCGTTACCCAACCCATACGGGACGCCCCTAACTATGGCTACACCTTC. Translating gives CSVTQPIRDAPNYGYTF.

This clone was observed at least ten times. The CDR3 protein is CASSLAGQGRMPVWPQHF. CDR3 sequence (DNA): TGTGCCAGCAGCTTGGCCGGACAGGGAAGGATGCCGGTATGGCCCCAGCATTTT. The rearrangement uses TRBV5-4 and TRBJ1-5, with 8 bases that match TRBD1. V lost 0 bases and J lost 9; bases outside the gene matches: 17. This CDR3 is 18 amino acids long. The V gene's germline CDR1 is SGHNT and CDR2 YYREEE (reference sequence).

J is TRBJ2-7 and V is TRBV6-1; D is unresolved. Germline V gives CDR1 MNHNS, CDR2 SASEGT. Trimming shortened V by 10 bases and J by 0 bases, and 13 bases separated the two germline ends. The CDR3 contains 13 residues. CDR3 coding DNA: TGTGCCATCCGAGGCAGGTCCTCCTACGAGCAGTACTTC. Residues: CAIRGRSSYEQYF.

The chain recombines TRBV20-1 with TRBJ2-2; 10 bases are a match to TRBD2. The CDR3 length is 16 residues. Trimming cost V 3 bases and J 5 bases; bases outside gene matches: 9. CDR1 and CDR2 (germline): DFQATT, SNEGSKA (reference sequence). Written as DNA, the CDR3 is TGCAGTGCTAGGGCCCCTAGCGGGAGATTGACCGGGGAGCTGTTTTTT. As protein: CSARAPSGRLTGELFF.

Concerning this clone: An end of the junction differs from the germline gene, which may be a read error. The chain links TRBV6-6 to TRBJ2-2; weak D call: TRBD2 (5 bases). Germline CDR1 reads MNHNY; CDR2 reads SVGAGI (reference sequence). The CDR3 loop spans 14 amino acids. CDR3 loop: CAGSYSASIGEMFF. Here the CDR3 DNA reads TGTGCCGGCAGTTACTCGGCGTCAATCGGGGAGATGTTTTTT.

The chain uses TRBV30 and TRBJ2-7; 7 nucleotides align to TRBD1. After removal of 7 bases from V and 2 bases from J, the junction contained 5 bases not matched to a gene. This CDR3 comprises 12 residues. The V gene's germline CDR1 is GTSNPN and CDR2 SVGIG (reference sequence). CDR3 sequence (DNA): TGTGCCTCCACAGGGGCAACCTACGAGCAGTACTTC. Protein product: CASTGATYEQYF.

This clone has a count of ten or more. V gene TRBV4-2 combines with J gene TRBJ1-2, with 8 bases identical to TRBD1. This CDR3 is built from 15 residues. V lost 4 bases and J lost 3; bases outside the gene matches: 7. The germline V gene encodes CDR1 LGHNA and CDR2 YNFKEQ. The CDR3 is CASSPGQGADYGYTF. The CDR3, as DNA: TGTGCCAGCAGCCCCGGCCAGGGGGCTGACTATGGCTACACCTTC.

In its sample, this clone was seen many times. V usage is TRBV7-9 and J usage is TRBJ2-5; 15 nucleotides line up with TRBD2. The CDR3 has 17 residues. V gave up 3 bases and J gave up 4 bases; unmatched junction bases: 6. Germline CDR1 SEHNR, CDR2 FQNEAQ (reference sequence). CDR3 residues: CASSLGLAGGVVETQYF. The DNA of the CDR3 is TGTGCCAGCAGCTTGGGACTAGCGGGAGGAGTGGTAGAGACCCAGTACTTC.

This clone was recorded many times. The CDR3 protein is CASRDRVREKLFF. The CDR3 DNA reads TGTGCCAGCAGGGACAGGGTTCGTGAAAAACTGTTTTTT. The V gene is TRBV2, the J gene TRBJ1-4, with 8 bases lining up with TRBD1. V shed 6 bases, J shed 7 bases, and the junction held 4 bases outside the gene matches. Germline loops: CDR1 SNHLY, CDR2 FYNNEI. The CDR3 length is 13 residues.

This clone was seen more than once but under ten times. This may be a read error: a much more frequent sequence differs by one nucleotide. The chain is built from TRBV5-1 and TRBJ2-1, with D hard to call. Per germline, CDR1 SGHRS and CDR2 YFSETQ. With 2 bases removed from V and 8 bases from J, the gap between germline ends came to 8 bases. This CDR3 region has 12 residues. The DNA for the CDR3 is TGCGCCAGCAGCTTCCAGGTCTATGAGCAGTTCTTC. Residues: CASSFQVYEQFF.

This clone was found many times. The chain employs TRBV7-7 and TRBJ1-5, with 8 nucleotides matching TRBD1. The CDR3 extends over 21 amino acids. CDR1 and CDR2 from the germline V gene are SSHAT and FNYEAQ (reference sequence). V was clipped by 1 base and J by 0 bases; unmatched bases: 17. The CDR3 here is CASSLVKDRERGFISNQPQHF. The CDR3 bases are TGTGCCAGCAGCTTAGTCAAGGACAGGGAGAGGGGCTTTATTAGCAATCAGCCCCAGCATTTT.

Of note for this clone: The conserved final phenylalanine or tryptophan is absent from the CDR3, which likely points to a read error. The chain recombines TRBV20-1 with TRBJ2-7, with a tentative D call TRBD2 (5 bases). The V gene lost 4 bases and the J gene lost 5 bases, with 9 bases spanning the gap. The CDR3 sequence is 11 residues long. The germline gives CDR1 DFQATT, CDR2 SNEGSKA (reference sequence). As DNA, the CDR3 is TGCAGTGCTAAGACGGGAAACGAGCAGTACTTA. Its protein product is CSAKTGNEQYL.

This clone has ten or more counts. Just one base apart from a much larger clone, this may be a read error. The chain is built from TRBV12-3 or TRBV12-4 and TRBJ2-2; D ambiguous. V shed 5 bases and J shed 4 bases, with 17 bases lying between them. The CDR3 covers 16 residues. The CDR3, as DNA: TGTGCCAGCAGTCGCGAACTACGGAGTAGCACCGGGGAGCTGTTTTTT. Its protein is CASSRELRSSTGELFF.

Ten or more counts support this clone. The gene calls are TRBV3-1 and TRBJ1-2; D is uncertain. V was cut by 1 base and J by 6 bases, with 9 bases left in between. Germline CDR1 reads LGHDT; CDR2 reads YNNKEL (reference sequence). The CDR3 spans 13 residues. The CDR3 sequence is CASSQVDWDGYTF. In DNA form, the CDR3 reads TGTGCCAGCAGCCAAGTGGATTGGGATGGCTACACCTTC.

This clone has at least ten counts. The chain combines TRBV5-8 with TRBJ1-5; tentative D call: TRBD1 (6 bases). CDR1 SGHTS and CDR2 YDEGEE come from the germline V gene. Trimming shortened V by 3 bases and J by 2 bases, and 12 bases separated the two germline ends. CDR3 length equals 15 residues. The CDR3 region is CASSSGQPGNQPQHF. In DNA form, the CDR3 reads TGTGCCAGCAGCTCCGGACAGCCTGGCAATCAGCCCCAGCATTTT.

This clone was found many times. This chain links TRBV11-2 with TRBJ2-7; no firm D call. V was shortened by 0 bases and J by 1 base, with 7 bases between the two germline ends. Germline lookup yields CDR1 SGHAT and CDR2 FQNNGV. The CDR3 contains 14 residues. Here the CDR3 DNA reads TGTGCCAGCAGCTTAGATCCGGTTTCCTACGAGCAGTACGTC. This sequence encodes CASSLDPVSYEQYV.

The chain joins TRBV4-1 to TRBJ2-5; D remains unclear. CDR3 length: 13 residues. Germline values: CDR1 MGHRA, CDR2 YSYEKL. Trimming took off 1 base at V and 4 bases at J, with 7 bases between the two ends. CDR3 nucleotide sequence: TGCGCCAGCAGCCAAGTTTCGGGAGAGACCCAGTACTTC. This translates into CASSQVSGETQYF.

This clone was recorded a few times. A much larger clone sits a single nucleotide away, making a read error possible. Other DNA sequences in the sample encode the same CDR3. The genes are TRBV10-2 and TRBJ2-1, with TRBD2 matching over 7 bases. The V gene's germline CDR1 is WSHSY and CDR2 SAAADI. The J segment lost 5 bases and the V segment lost 1 base, leaving 8 bases of the junction unmatched. The CDR3 sequence is 16 residues long. DNA of the CDR3: TGCGCCAGCAGTGAGTGGGAGAGGGAGGGACACAATGAGCAGTTCTTC. Translating gives CASSEWEREGHNEQFF.

This clone was counted at least ten times. The rearrangement links TRBV9 to TRBJ2-2, with D possibly matching TRBD1 (5 bases). The CDR3 is 15 residues long. V dropped 0 bases and J dropped 4 bases, with 10 bases sitting between them. Germline CDR1 SGDLS, CDR2 YYNGEE. The CDR3 coding sequence is TGTGCCAGCAGCGTAGGCAGGGTGAGCACCGGGGAGCTGTTTTTT. Amino acid sequence: CASSVGRVSTGELFF.

The chain recombines TRBV6-1 with TRBJ2-5; possibly TRBD1 or TRBD2 for D (5 bases each). The CDR3 consists of 16 residues. Trimming left V 6 bases short and J 4 bases short, with 21 bases between. Germline lookup yields CDR1 MNHNS and CDR2 SASEGT. The CDR3 spells CASRAVIGDQGETQYF. Written as DNA, the CDR3 is TGTGCCAGCAGGGCCGTGATAGGGGACCAGGGAGAGACCCAGTACTTC.

This clone has just a few counts. A read error may be the cause here, since a much bigger clone is one base away. The V and J genes are TRBV7-7 and TRBJ2-6; D is undetermined. Germline V lookup: CDR1 SSHAT, CDR2 FNYEAQ (reference sequence). The CDR3 sequence is 17 residues long. Here the CDR3 reads CASSHPYIVSGANVLTF. CDR3 DNA: TGTGCTAGCAGTCACCCCTATATCGTGTCCGGGGCCAACGTCCTGACTTTC.

A note on this clone: Just one base apart from a much larger clone, this may be a read error. This sample also contains other DNA sequences that code for the same CDR3. The chain is built from TRBV20-1 and TRBJ2-1, with D unresolved. Germline CDR1 is DFQATT and CDR2 is SNEGSKA (reference sequence). This CDR3 has 16 amino acids. V was trimmed by 1 base and J by 0 bases, leaving 13 bases between them. The CDR3: CSARVAGRSSYNEQFF. The CDR3 region has the DNA TGCAGTGCTAGAGTTGCTGGCCGAAGCTCCTACAATGAGCAGTTCTTC.

The chain links TRBV6-1 to TRBJ1-5; tentative D call: TRBD1 (5 bases). Germline CDR1 MNHNS, CDR2 SASEGT. The CDR3 has 16 amino acids. V lost 8 bases and J lost 1, with 18 bases in between. The CDR3 is CASGVSGRLSNQPQHF. In nucleotides, the CDR3 is TGTGCCAGCGGAGTGTCAGGGAGGTTGAGCAATCAGCCCCAGCATTTT.

Note on this clone: Given a much more abundant clone one base away, this may be a read error. The same CDR3 can be traced to other DNA sequences in this sample. The chain recombines TRBV7-6 with TRBJ1-4; D not resolved. The CDR3 covers 16 residues. Germline V gives CDR1 SGHVS, CDR2 FNYEAQ. DNA for the CDR3: TGTGCCAGCAGCTTAGGGGTCCCCACAACTAATGAAAAACTGTTTTTC. Translating it yields CASSLGVPTTNEKLFF.

This clone has only a few counts. This rearrangement joins TRBV20-1 to TRBJ1-5, with D perhaps TRBD1 (5 bases). Germline-derived CDR1 and CDR2 are DFQATT and SNEGSKA (reference sequence). The CDR3 is 12 amino acids. The ends were cut back, 6 bases at V and 1 base at J, with 7 bases in the middle. In DNA, the CDR3 is TGCAGTGCCTGGGACAGCAATCAGCCCCAGCATTTT. It encodes CSAWDSNQPQHF.

This clone was counted ten times or more. This rearrangement joins TRBV24-1 to TRBJ2-1; D remains ambiguous. Trimming shortened V by 5 bases and J by 0 bases, and 7 bases separated the two germline ends. The CDR3 is 14 amino acids. Germline CDR1 is KGHDR and CDR2 is SFDVKD. CDR3 bases: TGTGCCACCAGTGGTCCAAGCTCCTACAATGAGCAGTTCTTC. Its translation is CATSGPSSYNEQFF.

This clone was observed many times. This chain joins TRBV10-1 and TRBJ1-3; D unresolved. The CDR3 sequence is 15 residues long. Between the trimmed V and J ends, which lost 2 bases and 0 bases, there was a span of 8 bases. Germline CDR1 reads WNHNN; CDR2 reads SYGVQD (reference sequence). The CDR3 is CASSEKADSGNTIYF. CDR3 sequence (DNA): TGCGCCAGCAGTGAGAAAGCGGACTCTGGAAACACCATATATTTT.